The next 22 T cell receptor beta chains were all read from a single sample in a study of blood T cell repertoires in COVID-19. Assay used: immunoSEQ multiplex PCR; TCRdb lists only in-frame clones, some missing. Altogether around 270,000 clones are present, 75% to 90% being singletons, with the ten largest covering about 2.1%. The source material was peripheral blood. The receptors come from a man between 25 and 39 years old with active or convalescent COVID-19.

This chain uses TRBV1 with TRBJ2-3; the table gives TRBD1 as D, unverified against the DNA. TRBV1 is noted as a pseudogene. The CDR3 is made up of 17 amino acids. CDR3 sequence (DNA): TGCACCAGCAGCCAAGTTCCGGGACAGACATTCCCAGATACGCAGTATTTT. Encoded protein: CTSSQVPGQTFPDTQYF.

The chain recombines TRBV10-2 with TRBJ1-5; D is undetermined. Germline-derived CDR1 and CDR2 are WSHSY and SAAADI. V dropped 2 bases and J dropped 0 bases, with 11 bases sitting between them. The CDR3 sequence is 16 residues long. This CDR3 is CASSEMAEYSNQPQHF. The CDR3 DNA reads TGCGCCAGCAGTGAGATGGCAGAATATAGCAATCAGCCCCAGCATTTT.

The rearrangement joins TRBV2 to TRBJ1-6, with D possibly matching TRBD1 (6 bases). V gave up 4 bases and J gave up 5 bases, with 12 bases separating them. CDR1 is SNHLY, CDR2 FYNNEI, per germline. The CDR3 covers 15 residues. DNA of the CDR3: TGTGCCAGCAGTGTGAGGACAGACGATAATTCACCCCTCCACTTT. Its protein product is CASSVRTDDNSPLHF.

In this sample, this clone turned up once. This sequence joins TRBV5-6 and TRBJ1-2; 7 nucleotides align to TRBD1. Germline values: CDR1 SGHDT, CDR2 YYEEEE. Trimming at V came to 3 bases and at J to 4 bases, leaving 9 bases not matched to a gene. The CDR3 consists of 15 residues. CDR3 amino acids: CASSWRDSPTYGYTF. CDR3 nucleotide sequence: TGTGCCAGCAGCTGGAGGGACAGTCCAACCTATGGCTACACCTTC.

The genes are TRBV4-1 and TRBJ2-3, with D perhaps TRBD2 (5 bases). Germline loops: CDR1 MGHRA, CDR2 YSYEKL. Between the trimmed V and J ends, which lost 4 bases and 0 bases, there was a span of 11 bases. The CDR3 spans 15 residues. CDR3 coding DNA: TGCGCCAGCAGCCCGACTTGGACTAGCACAGATACGCAGTATTTT. This encodes CASSPTWTSTDTQYF.

This clone was counted between two and nine times. V and J are TRBV14 and TRBJ2-7, with 10 bases matching TRBD1. V trimming: 3 bases; J trimming: 0 bases; junction bases outside the gene matches: 5. Germline values: CDR1 SGHDN, CDR2 FVKESK. The CDR3 consists of 16 residues. In DNA, the CDR3 is TGTGCCAGCAGCCAGCTGACAGGGGGCGTCTCCTACGAGCAGTACTTC. Protein product: CASSQLTGGVSYEQYF.

This sequence joins TRBV27 and TRBJ2-1; 8 bases are a match to TRBD1. The CDR3 is made up of 15 amino acids. Germline CDR1 is MNHEY and CDR2 is SMNVEV (reference sequence). With V trimmed by 9 bases and J by 1 base, 8 bases remained unmatched. The DNA of the CDR3 is TGTGCCAGTTGCGACAGGGGTCGTTCCTACAATGAGCAGTTCTTC. It specifies CASCDRGRSYNEQFF.

This rearrangement joins TRBV7-5 to TRBJ2-3; the table's D call of TRBD2 was not tested on the DNA. TRBV7-5 is tagged as a pseudogene. This CDR3 is built from 14 residues. CDR3: CAYSASGGTDTQYF. In DNA form, the CDR3 reads TGTGCCTACTCGGCTAGCGGGGGCACAGATACGCAGTATTTT.

This chain uses TRBV5-1 with TRBJ2-3; a possible D gene is TRBD2 (7 bases). Trimming cost V 3 bases and J 0 bases, with 14 bases left between them. The CDR3 runs to 16 residues. Germline lookup yields CDR1 SGHRS and CDR2 YFSETQ. The CDR3 region is CASSSRGRGSTDTQYF. The CDR3 nucleotides read TGCGCCAGCAGCTCCCGGGGGAGGGGGAGCACAGATACGCAGTATTTT.

CDR3 residues: CASSSWTGGDQPQHF. In DNA, the CDR3 is TGTGCCAGCAGTTCCTGGACAGGGGGCGATCAGCCCCAGCATTTT. V and J are TRBV6-9 and TRBJ1-5, with 11 bases matching TRBD1. The germline V gene encodes CDR1 MNHGY and CDR2 SVAAGI. The CDR3 loop spans 15 amino acids. Germline trimming cut 4 bases from V and 5 bases from J; bases unmatched to any gene: 4.

The chain carries TRBV3-1 (or the pseudogene TRBV3-2) and TRBJ1-1, with D uncertain. The CDR3 is 16 residues long. Germline CDR1 reads LGHDT; CDR2 reads YNNKEL (reference sequence). V lost 1 base and J lost 2, with 14 bases in between. This CDR3 reads CASSQVYRTANTEAFF. Here the CDR3 DNA reads TGTGCCAGCAGCCAAGTGTATCGGACTGCAAACACTGAAGCTTTCTTT.

The chain employs TRBV19 and TRBJ2-1; D unresolved. The V gene lost 3 bases and the J gene lost 4 bases, with 13 bases spanning the gap. This CDR3 region has 15 residues. The germline gives CDR1 LNHDA, CDR2 SQIVND (reference sequence). The DNA of the CDR3 is TGTGCCAGTAGTATGCAGGCCTTGCCGTACAATGAGCAGTTCTTC. Its translation: CASSMQALPYNEQFF.

This chain uses TRBV7-2 with TRBJ1-1, with D maybe TRBD1 (5 bases). Per germline, CDR1 SGHTA and CDR2 FQGNSA. The CDR3 totals 17 residues. With 0 bases removed from V and 3 bases from J, the gap between germline ends came to 17 bases. CDR3 sequence (DNA): TGTGCCAGCAGCTTAGCGTTCTCCCAGGGAGGACACACTGAAGCTTTCTTT. Its translation is CASSLAFSQGGHTEAFF. Variable domain in full (rest from reference TRBV7-2 and TRBJ1-1): GAGVSQSPSNKVTEKGKDVELRCDPISGHTALYWYRQSLGQGLEFLIYFQGNSAPDKSGLPSDRFSAERTGGSVSTLTIQRTQQEDSAVYLCASSLAFSQGGHTEAFFGQGTRLTVV.

This rearrangement joins TRBV30 to TRBJ1-6; possible D gene TRBD1, 6 bases. Germline V lookup: CDR1 GTSNPN, CDR2 SVGIG (reference sequence). This CDR3 comprises 13 residues. V dropped 6 bases and J dropped 6 bases, with 12 bases sitting between them. The CDR3 loop is CACMDSSNSPLHF. Here the CDR3 DNA reads TGTGCCTGCATGGACAGCTCTAATTCACCCCTCCACTTT.

The chain uses TRBV12-3 or TRBV12-4 and TRBJ1-4, with no clear D. CDR3 length: 12 residues. The V gene lost 3 bases and the J gene lost 11 bases, with 10 bases spanning the gap. The CDR3 region has the DNA TGTGCCAGCAGTTTTCAAGCTGCGAAACTGTTTTTT. Its translation is CASSFQAAKLFF.

V usage is TRBV18 and J usage is TRBJ1-1; a possible D gene is TRBD1 (6 bases). The CDR3 is made up of 14 amino acids. Germline CDR1 reads KGHSH; CDR2 reads LQKENI. The V end was cut by 5 bases, the J end by 0 bases, with 10 bases between. CDR3 nucleotides: TGTGCCAGCTCAGAGGACAGACTGAACACTGAAGCTTTCTTT. Encoded protein: CASSEDRLNTEAFF.

The chain couples TRBV7-2 to TRBJ1-4; perhaps TRBD1 as D (5 bases). V was clipped by 6 bases and J by 7 bases, with 15 bases between them. CDR1 and CDR2 (germline): SGHTA, FQGNSA. The CDR3 covers 14 residues. Here the CDR3 reads CASRGGPGAEKLFF. The CDR3 DNA is TGTGCCAGCAGGGGCGGCCCTGGGGCTGAAAAACTGTTTTTT.

The V gene is TRBV19, the J gene TRBJ2-7; a weak D match, TRBD1 (6 bases). The CDR3 sequence is 15 residues long. The germline V gene encodes CDR1 LNHDA and CDR2 SQIVND (reference sequence). The V and J ends lost 6 bases and 3 bases respectively, with 18 bases between them. The CDR3 is CASSPPGVTYYEQYF. Here the CDR3 DNA reads TGTGCCAGTAGCCCCCCAGGGGTTACTTACTACGAGCAGTACTTC.

V gene TRBV10-3 combines with J gene TRBJ2-5, with a tentative D call TRBD2 (5 bases). Trimming shortened V by 3 bases and J by 5 bases, and 16 bases separated the two germline ends. Germline V gene data show CDR1 as ENHRY and CDR2 as SYGVKD. The CDR3 extends over 15 amino acids. CDR3 sequence reads: CAISDPTGRGETQYF. The CDR3 nucleotides are TGTGCCATCAGTGACCCCACCGGTCGAGGGGAGACCCAGTACTTC.

The V and J genes are TRBV6-5 and TRBJ2-2; no firm D call. CDR3 length: 12 residues. In germline, CDR1 is MNHEY, CDR2 SVGAGI. Trimming removed 8 bases at V and 5 bases at J, with 9 bases between. CDR3 residues: CASSKRTGELFF. The CDR3 nucleotides read TGTGCCAGCTCGAAGAGGACCGGGGAGCTGTTTTTT.

The chain links TRBV5-1 to TRBJ1-2; perhaps TRBD1 as D (6 bases). The germline V and J ends were trimmed by 0 bases and 1 base, with 13 bases remaining between them. The germline V gene encodes CDR1 SGHRS and CDR2 YFSETQ. This CDR3 spans 16 amino acids. In DNA, the CDR3 is TGCGCCAGCAGCTTGGGGCCTTTACAGGGTAACTATGGCTACACCTTC. Protein sequence: CASSLGPLQGNYGYTF. The full variable domain, rest sourced from reference TRBV5-1 and TRBJ1-2, is KAGVTQTPRYLIKTRGQQVTLSCSPISGHRSVSWYQQTPGQGLQFLFEYFSETQRNKGNFPGRFSGRQFSNSRSEMNVSTLELGDSALYLCASSLGPLQGNYGYTFGSGTRLTVV.

The V call is TRBV12-3 or TRBV12-4, the J call TRBJ2-7, with 8 bases identical to TRBD1. V gave up 6 bases and J gave up 5 bases; unmatched junction bases: 3. This CDR3 has 12 amino acids. CDR3 in amino acids: CASSETGDEQYF. CDR3 bases: TGTGCCAGCAGCGAGACAGGGGACGAGCAGTACTTC.